Each of the 12 T cell receptor beta chains below was sequenced from the same sample in a study of monozygotic twins with inflammatory bowel disease. For each CDR3 protein, TCRdb gives one entry from its re-call of the 5' RACE reads, without DNA. Recorded for this sample: about 160,000 distinct CDR3 sequences. Sequenced input: blood. Source of these receptors: a human donor with ulcerative colitis or Crohn's disease, or a healthy co-twin of an affected twin (not recorded which).

V is TRBV20-1 and J is TRBJ1-2; TCRdb picks TRBD1, but there is no DNA to check that call. CDR1 and CDR2 (germline): DFQATT, SNEGSKA (reference sequence). CDR3 size: 14 residues. The CDR3 loop reads CSAARDKELYGYTF.

The chain links TRBV2 to TRBJ2-1. CDR3 size: 12 residues. CDR1 and CDR2 (germline): SNHLY, FYNNEI. CDR3 sequence reads: CASSVSDNEQFF.

The chain carries TRBV20-1 and TRBJ1-1; the TRBD1 assignment by TCRdb is unverifiable without DNA. Germline V gives CDR1 DFQATT, CDR2 SNEGSKA (reference sequence). CDR3 length: 11 residues. The CDR3 reads CSALGGQEAFF.

V is TRBV18 and J is TRBJ2-7. Germline assignment: CDR1 KGHSH and CDR2 LQKENI. The CDR3 is made up of 16 amino acids. The CDR3 here is CASSPSLVRISYEQYF.

The CDR3 loop reads CASSSDQNQPQHF. The rearrangement uses TRBV12-3 or TRBV12-4 and TRBJ1-5. The CDR3 is made up of 13 amino acids.

The rearrangement uses TRBV4-1 and TRBJ2-7; checking the TCRdb D call of TRBD1 is not possible without DNA. This CDR3 comprises 16 residues. Germline V gene sequence: CDR1 MGHRA, CDR2 YSYEKL. This chain's CDR3 is CASSQDRDRSSYEQYF.

The gene calls are TRBV20-1 and TRBJ2-1; as DNA is missing, the TRBD2 call by TCRdb cannot be tested. Germline V CDR1 and CDR2: DFQATT, SNEGSKA (reference sequence). CDR3 length: 15 residues. This chain's CDR3 is CSSLSGRFSYNEQFF.

The J gene is TRBJ1-5, the V gene TRBV20-1; TCRdb selects TRBD1, and the lack of DNA leaves this call unchecked. The germline V gene encodes CDR1 DFQATT and CDR2 SNEGSKA (reference sequence). The CDR3 is 19 amino acids. The CDR3 sequence: CSARMRGPGGRWDNQPQHF.

The V and J genes are TRBV5-7 and TRBJ2-1; TCRdb designates TRBD1, a call that cannot be tested without DNA. TRBV5-7 is an ORF, with its function uncertain. CDR3 length: 13 residues. The CDR3 here is CASSLVGANEQFF.

V and J are TRBV30 and TRBJ2-4; TCRdb's assignment of TRBD1 cannot be checked, as there is no DNA. This CDR3 comprises 13 residues. Germline assignment: CDR1 GTSNPN and CDR2 SVGIG (reference sequence). The CDR3 sequence: CAWNKGAGNIQYF.

The chain couples TRBV5-1 to TRBJ1-2; with no DNA, the TCRdb D assignment of TRBD1 cannot be verified. Germline V lookup: CDR1 SGHRS, CDR2 YFSETQ. The CDR3 is made up of 13 amino acids. The CDR3 reads CASSRGQGHDYTF.

The V gene is TRBV15, the J gene TRBJ2-7; TCRdb names TRBD1, which stays unverified in the absence of DNA. The CDR3 consists of 16 residues. Germline V gene data show CDR1 as LNHNV and CDR2 as YYDKDF (reference sequence). The CDR3 region is CATSRAAGVGSYEQYF. Supplemented by reference TRBV15 and TRBJ2-7, the full variable domain reads DAMVIQNPRYQVTQFGKPVTLSCSQTLNHNVMYWYQQKSSQAPKLLFHYYDKDFNNEADTPDNFQSRRPNTSFCFLDIRSPGLGDTAMYLCATSRAAGVGSYEQYFGPGTRLTVT.